This TCR beta chain was sequenced for a study of T-cell memory formation after mild COVID-19. General study points: Whereas later expanders leaned CD4+, clones contracting day 15 to 85 showed a balanced CD4/CD8 makeup.

This clonotype was seen many times. Its antigen is unidentified. CDR1 is SGHTA and CDR2 is FQGTGA in the germline V gene. Trimming stripped 4 bases from V and 4 bases from J, with 11 bases between. The CDR3 has 13 amino acids. Each CDR3 protein gets one entry after TCRdb re-called the 5' RACE reads with MiXCR. This sample carries 350,000 to 500,000 distinct CDR3 sequences, about 20% of them seen once, and the ten largest clones take roughly 21%. The clonotype originates from a man aged 18 to 30 who had mild COVID-19 (a few samples of this study predate the infection). Cell type and time point are not known. What was sequenced was PBMCs or a T cell subset sorted from them (not recorded which). The rearrangement links TRBV7-3 to TRBJ2-7; D gene uncertain. CDR3 nucleotide sequence: TGTGCCAGCAGCTCCGCAGACGGTTACGAGCAGTACTTC. Translation gives CASSSADGYEQYF.